This TCR beta chain was observed in a study of CD8+ T cells in alopecia areata. Study-wide background: The study gave treated patients oral tofacitinib at 5 to 10 mg twice daily. Points from the study as a whole: Resident alphabeta T cells of normal skin are also sequenced in scalp samples.

Reverse transcription of extracted RNA yielded cDNA, which provided the sequencing template. Generated by immunoSEQ multiplex PCR, the TCRdb table keeps only in-frame clones and is missing some. Of about 180,000 clones in the sample, just under 60% are singletons; the top ten hold about 14%. The sorting of PBMCs gave CD4+ and CD8+ T cells. The germline CDR1 and CDR2 sequences are SEHNR and FQNEAQ (reference sequence). The CDR3 extends over 16 amino acids. In regard to this clone: The antigen is undetermined. A read error may produce the germline difference seen at one junction end.

V is TRBV7-9 and J is TRBJ2-3; the match to TRBD2 covers 10 bases. The material was CD4+ T cells sorted from blood, obtained at week 0. This clonotype was sampled from a human donor with alopecia areata. In nucleotides, the CDR3 is TGTGCCAGCAGCTTAGGGGCTAGCGGGAGCAGAGATACGCAGTATTTT. Its protein product is CASSLGASGSRDTQYF.